This paragraph reports one T cell receptor beta chain. What it binds is not known. The data were taken from a study of shared clonotypes between healthy human individuals. Those who donated were healthy HIV-negative adults, with no recent acute infections or vaccinations reported. Naive CD4+ cells were CD45RA-selected; the remaining cells were memory. The assay was immunoSEQ multiplex PCR, and TCRdb's table has in-frame clones only and misses some. This table has a few million clones, 90% to 95% appearing once. Overall study results and limits: Blood alone was sampled, and tissue repertoires likely differ. A reduction in generation probabilities was seen for non-shared clonotypes relative to those shared by all four donors.

The sequence derives from a man younger than 30 in good health. Sequencing input: naive CD4+ T cells sorted from blood. Sample subset: CD45RA+ positively selected.

Here the CDR3 reads CASSPGRETSTDTQYF. The CDR3 DNA reads as TGTGCCAGCTCTCCGGGGCGGGAGACTAGCACAGATACGCAGTATTTT. The V gene is TRBV18, the J gene TRBJ2-3, with TRBD2 matching over 7 bases. From germline, CDR1 is KGHSH and CDR2 LQKENI. With 6 bases clipped from V and 0 bases from J, the junction kept 9 bases outside the gene matches. The CDR3 sequence is 16 residues long.